This T cell receptor beta chain came from a study of Graves' ophthalmopathy and Graves' hyperthyroidism. Trimming pared 3 bases from V and 10 bases from J, leaving 25 bases between. The germline CDR1 and CDR2 sequences are GTSNPN and SVGIG (reference sequence). The CDR3 has 17 amino acids. Study observations and caveats: Predictions made by the model for ophthalmopathy progression reached roughly 70% sensitivity and roughly 79% specificity.

RNA transcripts yielded amplified TCR beta CDR3 regions. First-round RT-PCR relied on HTBI primers, and a second-round multiplex PCR came next. Via MiXCR, TCRdb re-called the multiplex PCR reads, giving one row per CDR3 protein. The top ten clones hold approximately 13% of a sample with around 340,000 distinct CDR3 sequences, about a sixth of them seen once. Notes on this clonotype: The antigen is unknown.

The receptor's source is an adult man with Graves' ophthalmopathy. The specimen was peripheral blood. This rearrangement joins TRBV30 to TRBJ1-6; TRBD1 might be the D (5 bases). The CDR3 reads CAWSGDFRQGKNSPLHF. DNA of the CDR3: TGTGCCTGGAGCGGCGATTTCAGGCAGGGAAAAAACTCACCCCTCCACTTT. Complete variable domain (other parts from reference TRBV30 and TRBJ1-6): SQTIHQWPATLVQPVGSPLSLECTVEGTSNPNLYWYRQAAGRGLQLLFYSVGIGQISSEVPQNLSASRPQDRQFILSSKKLLLSDSGFYLCAWSGDFRQGKNSPLHFGNGTRLTVT.